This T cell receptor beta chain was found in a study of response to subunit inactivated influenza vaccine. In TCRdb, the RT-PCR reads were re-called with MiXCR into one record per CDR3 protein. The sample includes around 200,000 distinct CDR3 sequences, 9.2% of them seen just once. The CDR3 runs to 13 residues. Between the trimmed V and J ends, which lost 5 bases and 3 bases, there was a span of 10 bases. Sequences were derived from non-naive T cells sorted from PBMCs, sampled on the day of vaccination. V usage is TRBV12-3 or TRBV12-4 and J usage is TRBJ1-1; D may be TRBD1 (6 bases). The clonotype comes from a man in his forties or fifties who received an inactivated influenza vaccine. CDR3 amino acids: CASSPRTDTEAFF. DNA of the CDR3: TGTGCCAGCAGTCCCCGGACAGACACTGAAGCTTTCTTT.